A selection of T cell receptor beta chains follows, all from one sample in a study of PD-L1 blockade in urothelial cancer. Repertoires were generated with immunoSEQ multiplex PCR, while TCRdb's copy carries only in-frame clones and drops some. Of more than 75,000 clones in the sample, roughly 90% were seen once. This material consisted of PBMCs, taken around atezolizumab (anti-PD-L1) treatment. The receptors shown here come from a man in his sixties with urothelial cancer. Each CDR3 is given with its conserved first and last residue. D genes are given only for firm matches. Clone size is not always given. Where it is, it says once, few, many or a class for expanded clones.

TRBJ1-5 TRBV6-1 14 NA NA CASSESGGYQPQHF TGTGCCAGCAGTGAAAGCGGGGGATATCAGCCCCAGCATTTT
TRBJ1-1 TRBV29-1 13 TRBD1 few CSARDSKNTEAFF TGCAGCGCGCGGGACAGCAAGAACACTGAAGCTTTCTTT
TRBJ2-7 TRBV30 13 NA NA CASAAVPSYEQYF TGTGCCTCGGCGGCAGTCCCCTCCTACGAGCAGTACTTC
TRBJ2-1 TRBV2 16 TRBD1 NA CASSDLLGTGEDEQFF TGTGCCAGCAGTGATTTATTGGGGACAGGGGAGGATGAGCAGTTCTTC
TRBJ2-5 TRBV2 15 NA once CASSSDRGGEETQYF TGTGCCAGCAGCTCAGACAGGGGAGGGGAAGAGACCCAGTACTTC
TRBJ1-3 TRBV4-2 17 NA NA CASSQVATGFAGNTIYF TGTGCCAGCAGCCAGGTCGCTACAGGGTTTGCTGGAAACACCATATATTTT
TRBJ2-6 TRBV5-1 15 NA NA CASSLRGSGANVLTF TGCGCCAGCAGCTTGCGGGGGTCTGGGGCCAACGTCCTGACTTTC
TRBJ2-3 TRBV7-9 14 NA NA CASSFGHLPDTQYF TGTGCCAGCAGCTTTGGGCACCTACCAGATACGCAGTATTTT
TRBJ1-1 TRBV6-6 11 NA NA CASRWEAEAFF TGTGCCAGCAGGTGGGAGGCTGAAGCTTTCTTT
TRBJ1-4 TRBV29-1 14 TRBD1 NA CSVAPGTGDEKLFF TGCAGCGTCGCCCCCGGGACAGGGGATGAAAAACTGTTTTTT
TRBJ2-5 TRBV18 14 NA few CASSPVQSQETQYF TGTGCCAGCTCACCGGTACAGAGCCAAGAGACCCAGTACTTC
TRBJ2-7 TRBV11-2 13 NA NA CASSSDRLAGQYF TGTGCCAGCAGCTCAGACCGGCTTGCGGGGCAGTACTTC
TRBJ1-1 TRBV5-1 16 NA NA CASSTRPTQQGTEAFF TGCGCCAGCAGCACCCGACCAACTCAACAGGGAACTGAAGCTTTCTTT
TRBJ2-7 TRBV19 15 NA NA CASSTRTGTTYEQYF TGTGCCAGTAGTACACGGACAGGGACTACCTACGAGCAGTACTTC
TRBJ2-2 TRBV7-9 13 NA NA CANEEMNTGELFF TGTGCCAACGAGGAGATGAACACCGGGGAGCTGTTTTTT
TRBJ1-5 TRBV18 14 TRBD1 NA CASSRGTGNQPQHF TGTGCCAGCTCCCGCGGGACAGGCAATCAGCCCCAGCATTTT
TRBJ2-5 TRBV4-2 14 NA NA CASSQGGPQETQYF TGTGCCAGCAGCCAAGGGGGCCCACAAGAGACCCAGTACTTC
TRBJ2-3 TRBV9 15 NA NA CASSVQRTSTDTQYF TGTGCCAGCAGCGTACAAAGGACTAGCACAGATACGCAGTATTTT
TRBJ2-7 TRBV28 13 TRBD2 NA CASRTSGSHEQYF TGTGCCAGCAGGACTAGCGGGAGCCACGAGCAGTACTTC
TRBJ2-6 TRBV19 19 TRBD1 NA CASSIRIRRQGSGANVLTF TGTGCCAGTAGTATCCGAATACGTCGACAGGGGTCTGGGGCCAACGTCCTGACTTTC
TRBJ2-5 TRBV7-2 14 TRBD1 NA CASSPDRATETQYF TGTGCCAGCAGCCCGGACAGGGCGACGGAGACCCAGTACTTC
TRBJ1-1 TRBV5-1 13 NA NA CASSLGPGTEAFF TGCGCCAGCAGCTTGGGACCGGGGACTGAAGCTTTCTTT
TRBJ2-2 TRBV2 15 NA once CASSEKWGAVGELFF TGTGCCAGCAGTGAAAAATGGGGAGCGGTCGGGGAGCTGTTTTTT
TRBJ2-2 TRBV5-4 14 NA NA CASSLTRNTGELFF TGTGCCAGCAGCTTGACAAGGAACACCGGGGAGCTGTTTTTT
TRBJ1-3 TRBV9 13 NA once CASSAGRGGTIYF TGTGCCAGCAGCGCTGGACGGGGGGGGACCATATATTTT
TRBJ2-3 TRBV5-1 15 TRBD2 few CASSSTSGRADTQYF TGCGCCAGCAGCTCCACTAGCGGGAGGGCGGATACGCAGTATTTT
TRBJ2-3 TRBV11-1 12 NA NA CASSRQGDTQYF TGTGCCAGCAGCCGCCAGGGGGATACGCAGTATTTT
TRBJ2-1 TRBV5-1 14 NA NA CASSLGEPGNEQFF TGCGCCAGCAGCTTGGGGGAGCCTGGGAATGAGCAGTTCTTC
TRBJ2-2 TRBV5-1 14 NA NA CASRLSLNTGELFF TGCGCCAGCAGGTTGTCCCTGAACACCGGGGAGCTGTTTTTT
TRBJ2-7 TRBV5-4 15 NA NA CASSTGSDRAYEQYF TGTGCCAGCAGCACAGGGTCAGATCGGGCCTACGAGCAGTACTTC
TRBJ1-4 TRBV9 14 NA NA CASSVQGTNEKLFF TGTGCCAGCAGCGTACAGGGGACTAATGAAAAACTGTTTTTT
TRBJ2-1 TRBV30 16 NA NA CAWSRFPGVGYNEQFF TGTGCCTGGAGTAGGTTTCCAGGGGTCGGCTACAATGAGCAGTTCTTC
TRBJ1-2 TRBV9 15 TRBD1 NA CASSKITTGVYGYTF TGTGCCAGCAGCAAGATTACGACAGGGGTCTATGGCTACACCTTC
TRBJ2-1 TRBV4-2 16 NA NA CASSQGGGNLYNEQFF TGTGCCAGCAGCCAAGGGGGCGGGAATCTTTACAATGAGCAGTTCTTC
TRBJ2-1 TRBV28 13 TRBD2 NA CASRTSGSGEQFF TGTGCCAGCAGGACTAGCGGGAGCGGTGAGCAGTTCTTC
TRBJ2-4 TRBV4-2 17 NA NA CASSQVVGGQAKNIQYF TGTGCCAGCAGCCAAGTAGTGGGGGGTCAGGCCAAAAACATTCAGTACTTC
TRBJ1-2 TRBV14 13 NA NA CASSRGLDYGYTF TGTGCCAGCAGTCGAGGGTTGGACTATGGCTACACCTTC
TRBJ2-5 TRBV4-2 14 NA NA CASSQAAAKETQYF TGTGCCAGCAGCCAAGCAGCGGCTAAAGAGACCCAGTACTTC
TRBJ2-3 TRBV28 14 TRBD1 NA CASRTGGNTDTQYF TGTGCCAGCAGAACAGGGGGCAACACAGATACGCAGTATTTT
TRBJ2-5 TRBV6-5 12 NA NA CASSPTVETQYF TGTGCCAGCAGTCCCACAGTAGAGACCCAGTACTTC
TRBJ2-2 TRBV6-4 13 TRBD1 NA CASSETGSRELFF TGTGCCAGCAGTGAGACAGGGTCACGGGAGCTGTTTTTT
TRBJ1-2 TRBV7-2 15 TRBD1 NA CASSPNGQGGYGYTF TGTGCCAGCAGCCCGAACGGACAGGGTGGCTATGGCTACACCTTC
TRBJ2-7 TRBV4-3 17 TRBD2 NA CASSQSLAGGGTYEQYF TGCGCCAGCAGCCAAAGTCTAGCGGGAGGGGGCACCTACGAGCAGTACTTC
TRBJ1-1 TRBV6-5 15 TRBD1 once CASSFRTGGASLTFF TGTGCCAGCAGTTTCCGGACAGGGGGCGCGTCTCTGACTTTCTTT
TRBJ1-6 TRBV9 16 NA NA CASSVAQGSENSPLHF TGTGCCAGCAGCGTAGCACAGGGATCGGAGAATTCACCCCTCCACTTT
TRBJ1-2 TRBV7-2 16 TRBD1 NA CASSAGQGLSNYGYTF TGTGCCAGCAGCGCCGGACAGGGGCTTTCTAACTATGGCTACACCTTC
TRBJ1-5 TRBV6-6 15 NA NA CASSYHDRLNQPQHF TGTGCCAGCAGTTACCACGACAGGCTCAATCAGCCCCAGCATTTT
TRBJ1-5 TRBV2 13 NA NA CASSGQTNQPQHF TGTGCCAGCAGTGGACAGACGAATCAGCCCCAGCATTTT
TRBJ2-7 TRBV29-1 14 TRBD2 NA CSVEGLAGTYEQYF TGCAGCGTGGAGGGACTAGCGGGGACCTACGAGCAGTACTTC
TRBJ2-5 TRBV7-2 16 NA NA CASSLFGNRVPETQYF TGTGCCAGCAGCTTATTCGGTAACAGGGTCCCAGAGACCCAGTACTTC
TRBJ1-5 TRBV15 17 TRBD1 NA CATSRGGTGGGNQPQHF TGTGCCACCAGCAGAGGTGGGACAGGGGGAGGCAATCAGCCCCAGCATTTT
TRBJ2-2 TRBV7-2 15 TRBD1 NA CASSFRQGPTGELFF TGTGCCAGCAGCTTCCGACAGGGCCCCACCGGGGAGCTGTTTTTT
TRBJ1-5 TRBV7-9 17 TRBD1 NA CASSQLGGTGSNQPQHF TGTGCCAGCAGCCAACTTGGGGGGACAGGAAGTAATCAGCCCCAGCATTTT
TRBJ2-1 TRBV5-1 12 NA NA CASSLGYGVQFF TGCGCCAGCAGCTTGGGCTACGGTGTACAGTTCTTC
TRBJ1-2 TRBV7-9 15 TRBD1 few CASSQRQGESYRYTF TGTGCCAGCAGCCAAAGACAGGGGGAAAGTTATCGGTACACCTTC
TRBJ2-7 TRBV27 17 TRBD1 NA CASSFLGQGQGLYEQYF TGTGCCAGCAGTTTTTTGGGTCAGGGACAGGGACTCTACGAGCAGTACTTC
TRBJ1-2 TRBV11-2 15 NA NA CASSDQGRPNYGYTF TGTGCCAGCAGCGATCAGGGGCGTCCTAACTATGGCTACACCTTC